This T cell receptor beta chain is drawn from a study of T-cell reconstitution after alpha-beta-depleted transplantation in children. It was with unique molecular identifiers that the TCRbeta library was prepared. TCRdb re-derived calls from the PCR reads in MiXCR, one entry per CDR3 protein. The repertoire includes about 400,000 distinct CDR3 sequences, roughly 22% of them detected once, and 3.8% sits in the top ten. The CDR3 is made up of 15 amino acids. Germline-derived CDR1 and CDR2 are SGHTA and FQGNSA. The germline V and J ends were trimmed by 3 bases and 1 base, with 12 bases remaining between them.

The receptor's source is a human donor who donated a stem cell graft to a child with acute myeloid leukemia. The sequencing used PBMCs from the stem cell graft donor, collected from the stem cell graft. V usage is TRBV7-2 and J usage is TRBJ2-5; D gene ambiguous. In nucleotides, the CDR3 is TGTGCCAGCAGCTTGGGCCCAAACATCCAAGAGACCCAGTACTTC. Translated: CASSLGPNIQETQYF.